These 29 T cell receptor beta chains came from one sample sequenced in a study of T-cell memory formation after mild COVID-19 (dated by TCRdb to the early 2020s). The protocol used for the library was 5' RACE. This sample was sequenced with an Illumina NovaSeq 6000. In TCRdb, the public reads were trimmed at Q25 with fastp and aligned with MiXCR, with productive beta chains retained. Each record represents a unique CDR3 protein, reported with the most common genes and DNA among its rows. Here the sample has 35,000 to 45,000 distinct CDR3 sequences; 7.3% occur a single time. The top ten clones comprise approximately 1.5% of the sample. The sample taken for sequencing was PBMCs or a T cell subset sorted from them (not recorded which). The receptors were gathered from a man aged 18 to 29 who had mild COVID-19 (a few samples of this study predate the infection). The sample titles of this study are shuffled in the database, so cell type and time point are left out; the donor was told from shared clones.

This clonotype has at least ten counts. The chain combines TRBV7-2 with TRBJ2-5; no clear D gene. The V gene lost 5 bases and the J gene lost 2 bases, with 9 bases spanning the gap. Germline V lookup: CDR1 SGHTA, CDR2 FQGNSA. The length of the CDR3 is 13 residues. The CDR3 DNA reads TGTGCCAGCAGCCCTAGACGACAAGAGACCCAGTACTTC. It is translated as CASSPRRQETQYF.

This clonotype was detected many times. The chain links TRBV4-2 to TRBJ2-4, with D perhaps TRBD1 (5 bases). Germline V gene lookup returns CDR1 LGHNA and CDR2 YNFKEQ. The CDR3 is made up of 13 amino acids. The V end was cut by 0 bases, the J end by 8 bases, with 8 bases between. The CDR3 sequence is CASSQDLTDIQYF. DNA of the CDR3: TGTGCCAGCAGCCAAGATTTGACAGACATTCAGTACTTC.

The rearrangement uses TRBV7-2 and TRBJ1-6, with 7 bases identical to TRBD1. The CDR3 has 18 amino acids. Germline V gene data show CDR1 as SGHTA and CDR2 as FQGNSA. V shed 5 bases and J 2 bases; nucleotides not matched to a gene: 12. The CDR3 spells CASSAVSQGDPYNSPLHF. CDR3 bases: TGTGCCAGCAGCGCGGTTAGCCAGGGGGACCCCTATAATTCACCCCTCCACTTT.

This clonotype was seen a few times. In DNA, the CDR3 is TGTGCCAGCAGCCCCCGACAGGGCCAGTTTGGGCCCCAGCATTTT. This translates into CASSPRQGQFGPQHF. The chain recombines TRBV7-8 with TRBJ1-5, with TRBD1 identical over 7 bases. The CDR3 runs to 15 residues. The V and J ends lost 5 bases and 9 bases, in that order; junction bases with no gene match: 13. Germline CDR1 reads SGHVS; CDR2 reads FQNEAQ. Supplemented by reference TRBV7-8 and TRBJ1-5, the full variable domain reads GAGVSQSPRYKVAKRGQDVALRCDPISGHVSLFWYQQALGQGPEFLTYFQNEAQLDKSGLPSDRFFAERPEGSVSTLKIQRTQQEDSAVYLCASSPRQGQFGPQHFGDGTRLSIL.

There are a few counts of this clonotype. The chain uses TRBV6-5 and TRBJ1-4; TRBD1 might be the D (5 bases). CDR3 length: 16 residues. Germline assignment: CDR1 MNHEY and CDR2 SVGAGI. V gave up 1 base and J gave up 4 bases, with 13 bases separating them. The DNA of the CDR3 is TGTGCCAGCAGTTACTACGGTGGGCAGGGTAATGAAAAACTGTTTTTT. The encoded protein is CASSYYGGQGNEKLFF.

The genes are TRBV20-1 and TRBJ2-1, with D possibly TRBD1 on 6 matching bases. V was clipped by 4 bases and J by 6 bases, with 10 bases between them. The V gene's germline CDR1 is DFQATT and CDR2 SNEGSKA (reference sequence). The CDR3 runs 12 residues. The CDR3 is CSATRGANEQFF. In DNA, the CDR3 is TGCAGTGCTACCAGGGGAGCCAATGAGCAGTTCTTC.

This clonotype was recorded many times. V and J are TRBV5-1 and TRBJ2-2, with D uncertain. The CDR3 covers 14 residues. CDR1 is SGHRS, CDR2 YFSETQ, per germline. The ends were cut back, 3 bases at V and 1 base at J, with 7 bases in the middle. The CDR3 coding sequence is TGCGCCAGCAGCTCCGGGCAGAACACCGGGGAGCTGTTTTTT. It is translated as CASSSGQNTGELFF. Complete variable domain (other parts from reference TRBV5-1 and TRBJ2-2): KAGVTQTPRYLIKTRGQQVTLSCSPISGHRSVSWYQQTPGQGLQFLFEYFSETQRNKGNFPGRFSGRQFSNSRSEMNVSTLELGDSALYLCASSSGQNTGELFFGEGSRLTVL.

This chain links TRBV29-1 with TRBJ1-4; 11 nucleotides agree with TRBD1. This CDR3 contains 12 residues. Germline trimming cut 7 bases from V and 8 bases from J; bases unmatched to any gene: 3. Germline assignment: CDR1 SQVTM and CDR2 ANQGSEA. CDR3 sequence (DNA): TGCAGCGCCCGGGACAGGGGGGAAAAACTGTTTTTT. Its translation: CSARDRGEKLFF.

V and J are TRBV18 and TRBJ2-1; a possible D gene is TRBD1 (5 bases). CDR3 length equals 16 residues. Trimming left V 1 base short and J 6 bases short, with 16 bases between. The germline CDR1 and CDR2 sequences are KGHSH and LQKENI. The DNA for the CDR3 is TGTGCCAGCTCACCACTTACTCCACAGGTCCTCAATGAGCAGTTCTTC. Encoded protein: CASSPLTPQVLNEQFF.

This chain joins TRBV7-2 and TRBJ2-3, with D hard to call. CDR1 is SGHTA, CDR2 FQGNSA, per germline. There are 16 residues in the CDR3. Trimming cost V 0 bases and J 5 bases, with 15 bases left between them. The CDR3 region is CASSLAARGPIDTQYF. CDR3 nucleotide sequence: TGTGCCAGCAGCTTAGCAGCTCGAGGACCCATAGATACGCAGTATTTT.

This clonotype has a handful of counts. At one boundary the junction diverges from the germline segment, which might be a read error. J is TRBJ2-5 and V is TRBV12-3 or TRBV12-4, with D hard to call. CDR3 size: 11 residues. CDR3 DNA sequence: TGCGCGGTCGGGTCCAAAGAGACCCAGTACTTC. Its translation is CAVGSKETQYF.

This clonotype was picked up many times. This chain links TRBV10-2 with TRBJ2-3, with D perhaps assigned TRBD1 or TRBD2 (6 bases each). Germline CDR1 WSHSY, CDR2 SAAADI. Trimming left V 3 bases short and J 2 bases short, with 9 bases between. This CDR3 region has 14 residues. This CDR3 reads CASSDWGATDTQYF. CDR3 nucleotides: TGCGCCAGCAGTGATTGGGGGGCCACAGATACGCAGTATTTT.

This clonotype has a handful of counts. This chain's CDR3 is CASSLEGNIQYF. The CDR3 region has the DNA TGTGCCAGCAGCTTGGAGGGGAACATTCAGTACTTC. V is TRBV5-4 and J is TRBJ2-4; TRBD1 might be the D (5 bases). The CDR3 runs 12 residues. Per the germline V gene, CDR1 is SGHNT and CDR2 is YYREEE (reference sequence). The V end lost 0 bases, the J end lost 7 bases, and 5 bases lay between the germline ends. Full variable domain (outside the CDR3, taken from reference TRBV5-4 and TRBJ2-4): ETGVTQSPTHLIKTRGQQVTLRCSSQSGHNTVSWYQQALGQGPQFIFQYYREEENGRGNFPPRFSGLQFPNYSSELNVNALELDDSALYLCASSLEGNIQYFGAGTRLSVL.

V is TRBV5-1 and J is TRBJ1-4; 8 bases match TRBD1. Germline lookup yields CDR1 SGHRS and CDR2 YFSETQ. Unmatched junction bases numbered 2, after V lost 3 bases and J lost 4 bases. The CDR3 length is 14 residues. The chain's CDR3 is CASSSQGDNEKLFF. The CDR3 DNA is TGCGCCAGCAGCTCACAGGGGGATAATGAAAAACTGTTTTTT.

This clonotype showed up many times. The chain is built from TRBV5-1 and TRBJ2-6; D could derive from TRBD1 or TRBD2 (5 bases each). CDR1 is SGHRS, CDR2 YFSETQ, per germline. The CDR3 contains 17 residues. Deletions cut 4 bases from V and 0 bases from J, with 14 bases between. The CDR3 bases are TGCGCCAGCAGCCTCTCGCCAGGGAGCTCTGGGGCCAACGTCCTGACTTTC. It codes for CASSLSPGSSGANVLTF.

The V gene is TRBV7-2, the J gene TRBJ1-2; the D gene is possibly TRBD1 (5 bases). The germline V gene has CDR1 SGHTA and CDR2 FQGNSA. Trimming removed 6 bases from V and 5 bases from J, with 13 bases in between. The CDR3 length is 13 residues. The CDR3 region has the DNA TGTGCCAGCAGTTCCCGACAGCCTTATGGCTACACCTTC. Translated, it gives CASSSRQPYGYTF.

This clonotype was detected only a few times. The chain recombines TRBV5-1 with TRBJ2-2, with TRBD2 identical over 13 bases. In germline, CDR1 is SGHRS, CDR2 YFSETQ. The CDR3 covers 17 residues. J was trimmed by 2 bases and V by 2 bases; bases with no gene match: 3. Here the CDR3 DNA reads TGCGCCAGCAGCTTACTAGCGGGGGGGCCAAACACCGGGGAGCTGTTTTTT. It is translated as CASSLLAGGPNTGELFF.

This clonotype was recorded a few times. V gene TRBV20-1 combines with J gene TRBJ2-5; D is perhaps TRBD1 or TRBD2 (5 bases each). V lost 6 bases and J 4 bases, leaving 21 bases between the germline ends. The CDR3 is 15 amino acids. Looked up from germline, CDR1 is DFQATT and CDR2 is SNEGSKA (reference sequence). The CDR3 loop reads CSAAPPREQGETQYF. In DNA, the CDR3 is TGCAGTGCCGCACCCCCCAGGGAGCAGGGAGAGACCCAGTACTTC.

V usage is TRBV3-1 and J usage is TRBJ2-5; TRBD1 might be the D (6 bases). Germline CDR1 and CDR2: LGHDT and YNNKEL (reference sequence). This CDR3 comprises 12 residues. V was clipped by 0 bases and J by 13 bases, with 12 bases between them. This CDR3 reads CASSQEGTPRYF. Here the CDR3 DNA reads TGTGCCAGCAGCCAAGAAGGGACACCCCGGTACTTC.

This clonotype showed up many times. J is TRBJ2-5 and V is TRBV5-5; D gene unclear. This CDR3 spans 11 amino acids. Germline assignment: CDR1 SGHKS and CDR2 YYEKEE (reference sequence). Trimming left V 4 bases short and J 5 bases short, with 6 bases between. This CDR3 is CASSIRETQYF. The CDR3 DNA reads TGTGCCAGCAGCATTCGGGAGACCCAGTACTTC. Filled out from reference TRBV5-5 and TRBJ2-5, the complete variable domain reads DAGVTQSPTHLIKTRGQQVTLRCSPISGHKSVSWYQQVLGQGPQFIFQYYEKEERGRGNFPDRFSARQFPNYSSELNVNALLLGDSALYLCASSIRETQYFGPGTRLLVL.

The chain is built from TRBV7-2 and TRBJ2-1; 11 nucleotides match TRBD2. The CDR3 consists of 14 residues. V trimming: 1 base; J trimming: 12 bases; junction bases outside the gene matches: 5. Germline V CDR1 and CDR2: SGHTA, FQGNSA. DNA of the CDR3: TGTGCCAGCAGCTTAGGTAGCGGGGGGGCTGGGCAGTTCTTC. Translation: CASSLGSGGAGQFF.

In its sample, this clonotype was seen a few times. This chain links TRBV4-1 with TRBJ1-4, with a weak D call TRBD1 (6 bases). CDR1 MGHRA and CDR2 YSYEKL come from the germline V gene. CDR3 length equals 13 residues. The V end lost 1 base, the J end lost 14 bases, and 14 bases lay between the germline ends. The chain's CDR3 is CASSQVSTGWLFF. The CDR3 region has the DNA TGCGCCAGCAGCCAAGTATCGACAGGTTGGCTGTTTTTT.

The CDR3 DNA follows: TGTGCCACCAGTGATTCGGCGACAGATACGCAGTATTTT. Encoded protein: CATSDSATDTQYF. This chain connects TRBV24-1 to TRBJ2-3; D unresolved. Looked up from germline, CDR1 is KGHDR and CDR2 is SFDVKD. CDR3 size: 13 residues. Between the trimmed V and J ends, which lost 2 bases and 3 bases, there was a span of 5 bases.

This clonotype was detected many times. The CDR3 protein is CASSQDIGTRRNEQFF. Written as DNA, the CDR3 is TGTGCCAGCAGCCAAGATATCGGGACTCGGCGCAATGAGCAGTTCTTC. The rearrangement links TRBV3-1 to TRBJ2-1; the D gene is possibly TRBD2 (6 bases). Germline V gene lookup returns CDR1 LGHDT and CDR2 YNNKEL (reference sequence). The CDR3 totals 16 residues. The V and J ends lost 0 bases and 6 bases respectively, with 15 bases between them.

The rearrangement uses TRBV5-1 and TRBJ2-5, with TRBD2 matching 10 bases. Losses at the gene ends were 4 bases for V and 2 bases for J; bases not matched to a gene: 14. The CDR3 runs 18 residues. CDR1 and CDR2 (germline): SGHRS, YFSETQ. The CDR3 loop is CASSLRASGGSVQETQYF. CDR3 bases: TGCGCCAGCAGCCTGAGGGCTAGCGGGGGTAGCGTACAAGAGACCCAGTACTTC. Filled out from reference TRBV5-1 and TRBJ2-5, the complete variable domain reads KAGVTQTPRYLIKTRGQQVTLSCSPISGHRSVSWYQQTPGQGLQFLFEYFSETQRNKGNFPGRFSGRQFSNSRSEMNVSTLELGDSALYLCASSLRASGGSVQETQYFGPGTRLLVL.

This clonotype was observed a handful of times. This rearrangement joins TRBV18 to TRBJ2-2; no firm D call. The ends were cut back, 4 bases at V and 7 bases at J, with 10 bases in the middle. CDR1 and CDR2 from the germline V gene are KGHSH and LQKENI. CDR3 size: 13 residues. CDR3 in amino acids: CASSLAALGELFF. The CDR3, as DNA: TGTGCCAGCTCACTCGCGGCCCTCGGGGAGCTGTTTTTT.

This clonotype showed up just a few times. This rearrangement joins TRBV4-1 to TRBJ2-7, with D perhaps given as TRBD1 or TRBD2 (6 bases each). This CDR3 is built from 18 residues. CDR1 is MGHRA, CDR2 YSYEKL, per germline. V lost 1 base to trimming and J lost 0 bases, with 19 bases between them. For the CDR3, the DNA is TGCGCCAGCAGCCAAGGGAGGGCGACAGGCGGTAGCTCCTACGAGCAGTACTTC. It yields the protein CASSQGRATGGSSYEQYF.

There are a few counts of this clonotype. CDR3 residues: CASSYSGHRATNEKLFF. The CDR3 nucleotides read TGTGCCAGCAGTTACTCGGGACACCGTGCAACTAATGAAAAACTGTTTTTT. The gene calls are TRBV6-5 and TRBJ1-4; possibly TRBD1 for D (6 bases). Trimming stripped 0 bases from V and 0 bases from J, with 11 bases between. The CDR3 spans 17 residues. In germline, CDR1 is MNHEY, CDR2 SVGAGI.

This clonotype showed up many times. J is TRBJ2-4 and V is TRBV5-1; a possible D gene is TRBD2 (6 bases). This CDR3 has 14 amino acids. Per the germline V gene, CDR1 is SGHRS and CDR2 is YFSETQ. Between the trimmed V and J ends, which lost 0 bases and 8 bases, there was a span of 12 bases. CDR3 sequence: CASSLGLGEDIQYF. In nucleotides, the CDR3 is TGCGCCAGCAGCTTGGGACTAGGAGAGGACATTCAGTACTTC.